Listed below are T cell receptor beta chains from one sample, sequenced in a study of T cells after yellow fever vaccination. TCRdb fed the 5' RACE reads into MiXCR, producing one record per CDR3 protein. Found here are around 250,000 distinct CDR3 sequences, less than 8.5% of them singletons; the top ten hold roughly 0.9%. The source material was CD4+ T cells sorted from PBMCs, sampled 15 days after the yellow fever booster vaccination. The receptors here all came from a man aged 30 to 45 who received the YFV17D yellow fever vaccine. CDR3s include the opening cysteine and the closing phenylalanine or tryptophan. A D gene is named only where the DNA matches it firmly. The size entry is marked missing in some rows and otherwise reads once, few, many or a size class.

clone size,J gene,V gene,CDR3 length,D gene,CDR3 protein,CDR3 DNA
.,TRBJ2-7,TRBV7-2,14,.,CASSQGRSSYEQYF,TGTGCCAGCAGCCAGGGACGGAGCTCCTACGAGCAGTACTTC
many,TRBJ1-1,TRBV6-2/TRBV6-3,13,.,CASSSEGNTEAFF,TGTGCCAGCAGTTCAGAGGGGAACACTGAAGCTTTCTTT
.,TRBJ1-6,TRBV7-3,16,TRBD1,CASSTYGTGNNSPLHF,TGTGCCAGCAGCACCTACGGGACAGGGAATAATTCACCCCTCCACTTT
many,TRBJ2-1,TRBV7-2,15,.,CASSLASGPYNEQFF,TGTGCCAGCAGCTTAGCGAGCGGCCCCTACAATGAGCAGTTCTTC
few,TRBJ2-5,TRBV7-3,19,TRBD1,CASSCWGTGPGGPKETQYF,TGTGCCAGCAGTTGCTGGGGGACAGGGCCGGGAGGCCCCAAGGAGACCCAGTACTTC
.,TRBJ2-2,TRBV28,17,.,CASSHTLPLFGTGELFF,TGTGCCAGCAGCCACACGCTTCCTCTTTTTGGCACCGGGGAGCTGTTTTTT
few,TRBJ2-7,TRBV7-9,15,TRBD1,CASSLRGQGAYEQYF,TGTGCCAGCAGCTTAAGAGGACAGGGAGCCTACGAGCAGTACTTC
few,TRBJ2-7,TRBV2,12,.,CASKERWGEQYF,TGTGCCAGCAAGGAGCGTTGGGGCGAGCAGTACTTC
few,TRBJ1-4,TRBV5-1,15,.,CASSLQRRGNEKLFF,TGCGCCAGCAGCCTACAACGTCGGGGTAATGAAAAACTGTTTTTT
many,TRBJ1-6,TRBV20-1,14,.,CSARSQGMGSPLHF,TGCAGTGCTAGGTCTCAGGGTATGGGATCACCCCTCCACTTT
many,TRBJ2-2,TRBV7-2,17,TRBD1,CASSSPKHRGGTGELFF,TGTGCCAGCAGCTCACCTAAGCACAGGGGCGGCACCGGGGAGCTGTTTTTT
many,TRBJ1-6,TRBV18,15,.,CASSPHEGSDSPLHF,TGTGCCAGCTCACCACATGAGGGGTCCGATTCACCCCTCCACTTT
many,TRBJ2-3,TRBV29-1,14,TRBD2,CSDVAGGRTDTQYF,TGCAGCGATGTAGCGGGAGGTCGCACAGATACGCAGTATTTT
many,TRBJ2-1,TRBV5-6,16,TRBD2,CASSLRSSGGYNEQFF,TGTGCCAGCAGCTTAAGATCTAGCGGGGGTTACAATGAGCAGTTCTTC
many,TRBJ2-1,TRBV7-2,13,.,CASSSKQVYEQFF,TGTGCCAGCAGCTCGAAACAGGTGTATGAGCAGTTCTTC
.,TRBJ2-1,TRBV7-8,16,TRBD1,CASSFLSGAGGHEQFF,TGTGCCAGCAGCTTCCTGTCAGGAGCAGGGGGCCATGAGCAGTTCTTC
many,TRBJ2-2,TRBV7-9,13,TRBD2,CASSSGGNGELFF,TGTGCCAGCAGCTCGGGAGGGAACGGGGAGCTGTTTTTT
many,TRBJ2-5,TRBV20-1,13,.,CSAHRGNQETQYF,TGCAGTGCTCACCGGGGCAACCAAGAGACCCAGTACTTC
many,TRBJ1-1,TRBV7-9,16,TRBD1,CASSLDSWTGHTEAFF,TGTGCCAGCAGCTTAGATTCTTGGACAGGGCATACTGAAGCTTTCTTT
.,TRBJ2-1,TRBV29-1,13,.,CSVGGWLSNEQFF,TGCAGCGTTGGGGGTTGGCTTTCCAATGAGCAGTTCTTC
.,TRBJ2-7,TRBV6-2/TRBV6-3,16,.,CASSYPLVGVPYEQYF,TGTGCCAGCAGTTATCCCCTAGTGGGAGTTCCCTACGAGCAGTACTTC
many,TRBJ2-1,TRBV3-1,16,TRBD2,CASSQVLGGGLGEQFF,TGTGCCAGCAGCCAAGTTCTGGGGGGAGGGCTCGGTGAGCAGTTCTTC
few,TRBJ2-5,TRBV6-2/TRBV6-3,15,.,CASSSKTALGETQYF,TGTGCCAGCAGTTCGAAGACGGCCTTGGGAGAGACCCAGTACTTC
few,TRBJ2-2,TRBV15,15,.,CATSRDGVLTGELFF,TGTGCCACCAGCAGAGATGGGGTTCTCACCGGGGAGCTGTTTTTT
.,TRBJ2-5,TRBV5-6,13,.,CASSLGKGETQYF,TGTGCCAGCAGCTTAGGCAAAGGGGAGACCCAGTACTTC
few,TRBJ1-6,TRBV6-6,12,.,CASQEGGSPLHF,TGTGCCAGTCAAGAGGGTGGATCACCCCTCCACTTT
few,TRBJ2-7,TRBV18,11,.,CASSPSTEQYF,TGTGCCAGCTCACCCAGTACCGAGCAGTACTTC
many,TRBJ1-1,TRBV29-1,12,.,CSVLWGRTEAFF,TGCAGCGTTCTATGGGGAAGGACTGAAGCTTTCTTT
.,TRBJ1-2,TRBV5-4,13,.,CASIREGGYGYTF,TGTGCCAGCATTCGAGAGGGGGGGTATGGCTACACCTTC
.,TRBJ2-5,TRBV10-1,17,TRBD2,CASSESIAGGTDETQYF,TGCGCCAGCAGTGAGTCTATCGCGGGAGGGACTGACGAGACCCAGTACTTC
.,TRBJ2-3,TRBV5-1,11,.,CATKATDTQYF,TGCGCCACCAAGGCCACAGATACGCAGTATTTT
few,TRBJ2-7,TRBV5-4,19,TRBD1,CASSLPFYSIRDRVGEQYF,TGTGCCAGCAGCTTGCCTTTCTATTCAATCCGGGACAGGGTGGGAGAGCAGTACTTC
once,TRBJ2-1,TRBV11-3,15,.,CASSLGASMYNEQFF,TGTGCCAGCAGCTTAGGCGCTAGCATGTACAATGAGCAGTTCTTC
few,TRBJ2-1,TRBV18,13,.,CASSPPRTEKQFF,TGTGCCAGCTCACCACCGAGGACAGAAAAGCAGTTCTTC
many,TRBJ2-7,TRBV10-3,13,.,CAISDGTPYEQYF,TGTGCCATCAGTGACGGGACACCATACGAGCAGTACTTC
many,TRBJ2-7,TRBV29-1,10,.,CSVWNYEQYF,TGCAGCGTTTGGAATTACGAGCAGTACTTC
.,TRBJ2-7,TRBV7-2,15,.,CASTGGRGFSYEQYF,TGTGCCAGCACTGGGGGGAGGGGGTTCTCCTACGAGCAGTACTTC
few,TRBJ1-4,TRBV5-1,15,.,CASSLTMAGNEKLFF,TGCGCCAGCAGCCTAACGATGGCAGGGAATGAAAAACTGTTTTTT
many,TRBJ2-5,TRBV20-1,14,.,CSASEPGPQETQYF,TGCAGTGCTAGCGAACCGGGACCCCAAGAGACCCAGTACTTC
few,TRBJ2-3,TRBV12-3/TRBV12-4,15,TRBD1,CASSLQGGVTDTQYF,TGTGCCAGCAGCCTACAGGGGGGAGTCACAGATACGCAGTATTTT
few,TRBJ2-5,TRBV27,18,.,CASSGPFLADSRPRTQYF,TGTGCCAGCAGTGGCCCCTTTCTCGCGGACTCCCGGCCGCGGACCCAGTACTTC
many,TRBJ2-3,TRBV28,14,.,CASSIPRSTDTQYF,TGTGCCAGCAGTATCCCTAGGAGCACAGATACGCAGTATTTT
many,TRBJ2-1,TRBV7-2,17,TRBD1,CASSLQLGQGAYNEQFF,TGTGCCAGCAGCCTACAACTAGGACAGGGGGCCTACAATGAGCAGTTCTTC
.,TRBJ2-7,TRBV5-1,11,.,CASSVAERQYF,TGCGCCAGCAGCGTAGCGGAACGGCAGTACTTC
many,TRBJ2-5,TRBV7-8,15,TRBD2,CASSLVGGSGETQYF,TGTGCCAGCAGCCTAGTGGGGGGGTCAGGAGAGACCCAGTACTTC
.,TRBJ1-4,TRBV6-1,16,.,CASKARGTVANEKLFF,TGTGCCAGCAAGGCCCGCGGGACTGTGGCTAATGAAAAACTGTTTTTT
few,TRBJ2-7,TRBV7-2,13,TRBD2,CASRLAGGREQYF,TGTGCCAGCAGGTTAGCGGGAGGCCGGGAGCAGTACTTC
many,TRBJ2-2,TRBV12-3/TRBV12-4,14,TRBD2,CASSLGTSGRELFF,TGTGCCAGCAGTTTAGGGACTAGCGGGAGGGAGCTGTTTTTT
.,TRBJ1-2,TRBV10-3,13,.,CAISPEGYYGYTF,TGTGCCATCAGCCCTGAGGGCTACTATGGCTACACCTTC
few,TRBJ2-1,TRBV20-1,14,.,CSARGGGVYNEQFF,TGCAGTGCTAGGGGGGGCGGGGTCTACAATGAGCAGTTCTTC
many,TRBJ2-5,TRBV7-2,13,.,CASSLRSGETQYF,TGTGCCAGCAGCTTACGGTCGGGGGAGACCCAGTACTTC
.,TRBJ2-7,TRBV7-8,16,TRBD1,CASSQTRDRATGEQYF,TGTGCCAGCAGCCAGACCCGGGACAGGGCCACAGGCGAGCAGTACTTC
many,TRBJ2-7,TRBV29-1,10,.,CSAGDIEQYF,TGCAGCGCCGGGGACATCGAGCAGTACTTC